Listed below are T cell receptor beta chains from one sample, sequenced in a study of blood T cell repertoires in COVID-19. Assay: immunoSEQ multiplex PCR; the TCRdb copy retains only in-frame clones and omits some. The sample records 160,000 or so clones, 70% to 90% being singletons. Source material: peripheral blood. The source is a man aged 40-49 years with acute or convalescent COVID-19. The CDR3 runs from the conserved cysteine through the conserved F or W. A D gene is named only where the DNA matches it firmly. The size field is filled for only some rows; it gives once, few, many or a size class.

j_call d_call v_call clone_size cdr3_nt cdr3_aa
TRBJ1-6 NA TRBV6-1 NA TGTGCCAGCAGTGAGCTAACTCTAGGAAATTCACCCCTCCACTTT CASSELTLGNSPLHF
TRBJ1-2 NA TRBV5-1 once TGCGCCAGCAGCTTCTCTCGGGAGGGTGGCTATGGCTACACCTTC CASSFSREGGYGYTF
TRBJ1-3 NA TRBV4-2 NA TGTGCCAGCAGCCTAGCGTCCATATCCTCTGGAAACACCATATATTTT CASSLASISSGNTIYF
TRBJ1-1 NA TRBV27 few TGTGCCAGCAGCCTCCACGACAGGCCGAACACTGAAGCTTTCTTT CASSLHDRPNTEAFF
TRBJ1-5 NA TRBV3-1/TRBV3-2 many TGTGCCAGCAGCCAAGATCGGGGGCAGCCCCAGCATTTT CASSQDRGQPQHF
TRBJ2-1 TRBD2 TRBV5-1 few TGCGCCAGCAGTCTAGCGGGGAACAATGAGCAGTTCTTC CASSLAGNNEQFF
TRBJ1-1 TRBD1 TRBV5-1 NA TGCGCCAGCACCCCCTCGACAGGGAACTTAGAAGCTTTCTTT CASTPSTGNLEAFF
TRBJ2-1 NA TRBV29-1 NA TGCAGCGTTGAAGCGGGGTCGCAGTTCTTC CSVEAGSQFF
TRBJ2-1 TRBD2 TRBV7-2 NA TGTGCCAGCAGCTTTCCTAGCGGATACAATGAGCAGTTCTTC CASSFPSGYNEQFF
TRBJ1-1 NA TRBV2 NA TGTGCCAGCAGTCCGGACACCCTGAACACTGAAGCTTTCTTT CASSPDTLNTEAFF
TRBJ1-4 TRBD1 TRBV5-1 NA TGCGCCAGCAGCCAAGCCGCGGGACAGGGTGGTGAAAAACTGTTTTTT CASSQAAGQGGEKLFF
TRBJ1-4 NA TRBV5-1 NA TGCGCCAGCAGCTTTGGCTCAACTAATGAAAAACTGTTTTTT CASSFGSTNEKLFF
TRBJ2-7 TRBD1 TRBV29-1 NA TGCAGCGTTCAGCCCGGGACAGGGAGTACCTACGAGCAGTACTTC CSVQPGTGSTYEQYF
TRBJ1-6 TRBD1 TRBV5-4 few TGTGCCAGCAGCGAACAGGGGCGGAGGTCACCCCTCCACTTT CASSEQGRRSPLHF
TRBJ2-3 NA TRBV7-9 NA TGTGCCAGCAGCCCCACTATTAGCACAGATACGCAGTATTTT CASSPTISTDTQYF
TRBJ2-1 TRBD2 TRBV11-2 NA TGTGCCAGCGGGATTTTTGCGGGACTAGCGGGGGACAATGAGCAGTTCTTC CASGIFAGLAGDNEQFF
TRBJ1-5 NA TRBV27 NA TGTGCCAGCAGTTTTGAACAGACCAATCAGCCCCAGCATTTT CASSFEQTNQPQHF
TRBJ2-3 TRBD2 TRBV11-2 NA TGTGCCAGCAGCCTTACGGGGGGGCAGAGGTCAGATACGCAGTATTTT CASSLTGGQRSDTQYF
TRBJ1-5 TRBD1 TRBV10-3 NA TGTGCCATCAGTGATAGGGGGCAGGGGAATCAGCCCCAGCATTTT CAISDRGQGNQPQHF
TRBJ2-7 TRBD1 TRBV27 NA TGTGCCAGCAGTAGTTTCGGGACAGAGATATCCTACGAGCAGTACTTC CASSSFGTEISYEQYF
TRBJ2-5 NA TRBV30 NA TGTGCCTGGGAAAGACAGTACCAAGAGACCCAGTACTTC CAWERQYQETQYF
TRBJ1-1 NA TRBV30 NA TGTGCCTGGAGTGGGGAGACTGAAGCTTTCTTT CAWSGETEAFF
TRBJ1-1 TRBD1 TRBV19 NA TGTGCCAGTAGTACGGGACAGCCGAACACTGAAGCTTTCTTT CASSTGQPNTEAFF
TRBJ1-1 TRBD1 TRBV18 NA TGTGCCAGCTCACCGAGCCCTTGGACAGGGGGGACGAACACTGAAGCTTTCTTT CASSPSPWTGGTNTEAFF
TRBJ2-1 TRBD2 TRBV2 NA TGTGCCAGCAGTGAAGCGATGGCGGGGGGGCGGGATGAGCAGTTCTTC CASSEAMAGGRDEQFF